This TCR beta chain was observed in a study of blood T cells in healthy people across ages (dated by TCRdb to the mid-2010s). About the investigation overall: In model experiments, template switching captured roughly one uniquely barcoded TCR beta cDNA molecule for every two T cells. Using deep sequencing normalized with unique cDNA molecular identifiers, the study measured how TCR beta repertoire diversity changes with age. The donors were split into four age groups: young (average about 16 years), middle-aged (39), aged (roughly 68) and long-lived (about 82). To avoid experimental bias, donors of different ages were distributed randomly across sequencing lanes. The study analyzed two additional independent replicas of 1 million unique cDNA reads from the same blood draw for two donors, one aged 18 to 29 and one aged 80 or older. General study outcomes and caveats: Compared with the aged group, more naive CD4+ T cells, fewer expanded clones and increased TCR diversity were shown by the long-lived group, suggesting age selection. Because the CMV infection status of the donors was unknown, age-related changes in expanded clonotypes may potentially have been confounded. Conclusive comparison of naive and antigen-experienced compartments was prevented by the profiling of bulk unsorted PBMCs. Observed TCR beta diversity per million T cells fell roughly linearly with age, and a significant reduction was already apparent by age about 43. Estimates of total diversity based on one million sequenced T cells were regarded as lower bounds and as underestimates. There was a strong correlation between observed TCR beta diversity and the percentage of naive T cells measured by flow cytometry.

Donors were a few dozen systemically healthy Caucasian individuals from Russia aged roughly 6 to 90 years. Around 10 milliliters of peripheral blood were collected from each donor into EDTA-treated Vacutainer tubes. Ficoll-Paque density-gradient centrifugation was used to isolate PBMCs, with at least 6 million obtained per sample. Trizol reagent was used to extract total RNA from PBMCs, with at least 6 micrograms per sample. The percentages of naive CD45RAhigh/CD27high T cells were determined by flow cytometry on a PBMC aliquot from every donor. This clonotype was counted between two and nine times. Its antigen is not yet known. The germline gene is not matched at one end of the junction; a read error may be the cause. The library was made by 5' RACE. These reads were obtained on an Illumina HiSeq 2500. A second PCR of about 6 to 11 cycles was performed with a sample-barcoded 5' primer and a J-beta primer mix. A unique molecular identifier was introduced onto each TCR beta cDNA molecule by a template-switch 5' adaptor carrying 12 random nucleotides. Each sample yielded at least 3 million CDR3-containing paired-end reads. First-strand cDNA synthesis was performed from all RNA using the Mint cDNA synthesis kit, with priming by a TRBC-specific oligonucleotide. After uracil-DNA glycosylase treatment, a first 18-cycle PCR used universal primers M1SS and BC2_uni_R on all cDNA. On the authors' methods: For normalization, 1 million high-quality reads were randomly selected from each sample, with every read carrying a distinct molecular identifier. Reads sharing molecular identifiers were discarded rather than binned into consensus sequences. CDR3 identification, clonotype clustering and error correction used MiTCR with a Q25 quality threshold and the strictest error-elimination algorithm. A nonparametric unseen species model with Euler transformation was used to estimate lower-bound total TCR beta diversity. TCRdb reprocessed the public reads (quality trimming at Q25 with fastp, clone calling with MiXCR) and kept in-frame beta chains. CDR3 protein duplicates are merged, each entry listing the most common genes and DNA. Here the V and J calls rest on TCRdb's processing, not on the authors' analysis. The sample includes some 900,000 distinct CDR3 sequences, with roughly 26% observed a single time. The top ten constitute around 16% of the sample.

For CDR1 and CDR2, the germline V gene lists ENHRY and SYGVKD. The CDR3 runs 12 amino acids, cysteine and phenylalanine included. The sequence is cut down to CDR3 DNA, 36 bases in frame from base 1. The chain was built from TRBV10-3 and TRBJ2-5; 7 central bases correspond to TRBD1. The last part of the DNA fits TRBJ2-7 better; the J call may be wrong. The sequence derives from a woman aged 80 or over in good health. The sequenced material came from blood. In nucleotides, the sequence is TGTGCCGTCAGCCGGGACAGCTACGAGCAGTACTTC. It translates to CAVSRDSYEQYF.